The subject of this entry is one TCR beta chain. Germline V gene sequence: CDR1 LNHDA, CDR2 SQIVND (reference sequence). The CDR3 covers 15 residues. Deletions cut 5 bases from V and 4 bases from J, with 17 bases between. The data were obtained in a study of blood T cell repertoires in COVID-19. TCRdb's copy holds only in-frame clones and misses some; the assay was immunoSEQ multiplex PCR. The table has just over 95,000 clones, 90% seen once. V usage is TRBV19 and J usage is TRBJ1-1; D may be TRBD1 (6 bases). The TCR originated in a man in his sixties with acute or convalescent COVID-19. The material sequenced was peripheral blood. CDR3 nucleotide sequence: TGTGCCAGTAGTCCCTGGGGCAGGGGTGCCACTGAAGCTTTCTTT. This translates into CASSPWGRGATEAFF.